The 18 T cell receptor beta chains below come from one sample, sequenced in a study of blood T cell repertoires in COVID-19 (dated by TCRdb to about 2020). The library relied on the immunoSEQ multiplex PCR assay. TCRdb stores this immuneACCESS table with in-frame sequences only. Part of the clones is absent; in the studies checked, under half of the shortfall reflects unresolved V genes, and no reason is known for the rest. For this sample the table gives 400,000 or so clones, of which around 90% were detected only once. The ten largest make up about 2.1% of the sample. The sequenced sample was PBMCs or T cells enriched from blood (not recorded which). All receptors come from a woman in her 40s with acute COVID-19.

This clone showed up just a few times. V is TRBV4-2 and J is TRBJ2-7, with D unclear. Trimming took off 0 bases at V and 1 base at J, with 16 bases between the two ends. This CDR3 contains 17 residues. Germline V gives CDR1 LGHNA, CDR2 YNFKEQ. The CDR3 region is CASSQETTQTGSYEQYF. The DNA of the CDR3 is TGTGCCAGCAGCCAAGAAACTACCCAGACGGGTTCCTACGAGCAGTACTTC.

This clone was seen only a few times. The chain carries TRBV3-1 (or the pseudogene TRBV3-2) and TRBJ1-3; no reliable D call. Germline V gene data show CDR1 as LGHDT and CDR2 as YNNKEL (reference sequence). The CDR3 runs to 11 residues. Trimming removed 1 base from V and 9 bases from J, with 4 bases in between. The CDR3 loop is CASSQGSTIYF. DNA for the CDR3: TGTGCCAGCAGCCAAGGTAGCACCATATATTTT.

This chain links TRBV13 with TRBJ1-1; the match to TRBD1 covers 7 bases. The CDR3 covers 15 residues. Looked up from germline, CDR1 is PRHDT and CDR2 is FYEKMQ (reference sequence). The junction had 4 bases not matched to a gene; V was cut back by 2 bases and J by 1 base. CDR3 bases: TGTGCCAGCAGCTTAAGAGGGGGCCAGAACACTGAAGCTTTCTTT. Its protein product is CASSLRGGQNTEAFF.

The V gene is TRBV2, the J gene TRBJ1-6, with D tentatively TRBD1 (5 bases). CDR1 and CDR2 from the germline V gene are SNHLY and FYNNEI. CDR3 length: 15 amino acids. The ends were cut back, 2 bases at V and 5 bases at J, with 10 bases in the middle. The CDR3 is CASSESRGHNSPLHF. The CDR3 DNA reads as TGTGCCAGCAGTGAAAGTAGGGGCCATAATTCACCCCTCCACTTT.

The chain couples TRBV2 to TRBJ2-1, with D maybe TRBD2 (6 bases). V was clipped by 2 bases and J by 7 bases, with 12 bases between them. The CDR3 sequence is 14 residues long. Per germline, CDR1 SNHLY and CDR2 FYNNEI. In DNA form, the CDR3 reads TGTGCCAGCAGTGAAATGCGGGGTCGGAATGAGCAGTTCTTC. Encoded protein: CASSEMRGRNEQFF. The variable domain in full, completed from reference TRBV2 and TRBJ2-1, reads EPEVTQTPSHQVTQMGQEVILRCVPISNHLYFYWYRQILGQKVEFLVSFYNNEISEKSEIFDDQFSVERPDGSNFTLKIRSTKLEDSAMYFCASSEMRGRNEQFFGPGTRLTVL.

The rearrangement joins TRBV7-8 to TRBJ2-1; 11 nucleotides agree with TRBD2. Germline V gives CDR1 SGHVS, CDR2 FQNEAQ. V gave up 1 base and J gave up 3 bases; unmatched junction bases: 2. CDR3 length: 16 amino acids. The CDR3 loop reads CASSLELAGGYNEQFF. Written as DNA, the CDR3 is TGTGCCAGCAGCTTAGAGCTAGCGGGGGGCTACAATGAGCAGTTCTTC.

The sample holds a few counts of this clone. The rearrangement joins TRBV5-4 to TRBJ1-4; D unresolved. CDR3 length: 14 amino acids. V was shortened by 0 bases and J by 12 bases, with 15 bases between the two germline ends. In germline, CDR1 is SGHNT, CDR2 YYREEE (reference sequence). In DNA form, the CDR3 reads TGTGCCAGCAGCTTGGTAGGAGGACCCGGGGAACTGTTTTTT. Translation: CASSLVGGPGELFF.

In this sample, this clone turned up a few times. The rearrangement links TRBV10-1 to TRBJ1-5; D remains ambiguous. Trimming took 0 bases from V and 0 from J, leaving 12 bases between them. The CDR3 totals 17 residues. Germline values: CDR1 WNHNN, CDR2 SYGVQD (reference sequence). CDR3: CASSESKAAYSNQPQHF. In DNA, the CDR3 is TGCGCCAGCAGTGAGTCCAAGGCGGCTTATAGCAATCAGCCCCAGCATTTT.

The CDR3 is CASREQGNSPLHF. The CDR3 coding sequence is TGTGCCAGTAGAGAACAGGGGAATTCACCCCTCCACTTT. The rearrangement links TRBV19 to TRBJ1-6, with TRBD1 matching 7 bases. The CDR3 contains 13 residues. CDR1 is LNHDA and CDR2 is SQIVND in the germline V gene (reference sequence). Germline trimming cut 6 bases from V and 7 bases from J; bases unmatched to any gene: 3.

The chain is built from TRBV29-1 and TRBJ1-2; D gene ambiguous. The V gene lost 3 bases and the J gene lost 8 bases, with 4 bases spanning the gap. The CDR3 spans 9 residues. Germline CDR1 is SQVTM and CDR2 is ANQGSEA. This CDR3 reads CSVDSGYTF. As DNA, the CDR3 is TGCAGCGTTGACTCGGGCTACACCTTC.

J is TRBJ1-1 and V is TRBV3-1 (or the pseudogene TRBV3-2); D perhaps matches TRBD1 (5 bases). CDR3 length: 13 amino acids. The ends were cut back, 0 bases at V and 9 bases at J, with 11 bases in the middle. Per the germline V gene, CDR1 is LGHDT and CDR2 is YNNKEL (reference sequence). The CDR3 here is CASSQEVRQQAFF. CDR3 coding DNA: TGTGCCAGCAGCCAAGAGGTTAGACAGCAAGCTTTCTTT.

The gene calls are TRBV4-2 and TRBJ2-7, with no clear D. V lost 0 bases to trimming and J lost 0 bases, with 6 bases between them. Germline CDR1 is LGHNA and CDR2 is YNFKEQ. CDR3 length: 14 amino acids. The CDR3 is CASSQEQLSYEQYF. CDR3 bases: TGTGCCAGCAGCCAAGAACAGCTCTCCTACGAGCAGTACTTC.

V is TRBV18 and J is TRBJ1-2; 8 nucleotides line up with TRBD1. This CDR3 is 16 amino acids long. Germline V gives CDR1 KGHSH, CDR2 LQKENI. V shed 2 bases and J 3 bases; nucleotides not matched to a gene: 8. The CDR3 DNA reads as TGTGCCAGCTCACCAGAGACCACGACAGGGGACTATGGCTACACCTTC. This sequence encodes CASSPETTTGDYGYTF.

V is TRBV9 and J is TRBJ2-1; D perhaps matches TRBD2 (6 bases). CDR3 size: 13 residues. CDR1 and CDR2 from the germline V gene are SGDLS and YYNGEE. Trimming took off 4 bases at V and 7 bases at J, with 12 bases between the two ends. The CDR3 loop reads CASSTAGQNEQFF. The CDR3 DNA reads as TGTGCCAGCAGCACAGCGGGCCAAAATGAGCAGTTCTTC.

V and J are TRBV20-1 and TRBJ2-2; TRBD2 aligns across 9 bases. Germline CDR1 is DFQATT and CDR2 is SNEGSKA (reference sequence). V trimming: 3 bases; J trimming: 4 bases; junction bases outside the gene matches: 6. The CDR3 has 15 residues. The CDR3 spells CSASKAGGSTGELFF. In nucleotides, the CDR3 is TGCAGTGCTAGTAAAGCGGGGGGATCCACCGGGGAGCTGTTTTTT.

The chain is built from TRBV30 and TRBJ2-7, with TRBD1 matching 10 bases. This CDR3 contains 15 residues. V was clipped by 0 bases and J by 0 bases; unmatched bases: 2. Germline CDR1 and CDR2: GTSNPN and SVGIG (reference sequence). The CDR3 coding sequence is TGTGCCTGGAGTGTTGGGACAGGGGCCTCCTACGAGCAGTACTTC. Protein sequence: CAWSVGTGASYEQYF.

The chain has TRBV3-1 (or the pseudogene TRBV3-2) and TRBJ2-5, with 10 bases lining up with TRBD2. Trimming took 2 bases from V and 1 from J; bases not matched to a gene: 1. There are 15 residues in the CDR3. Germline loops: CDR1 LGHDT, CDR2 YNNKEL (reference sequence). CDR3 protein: CASSQLAGGQETQYF. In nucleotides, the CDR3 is TGTGCCAGCAGCCAATTAGCGGGGGGCCAAGAGACCCAGTACTTC.

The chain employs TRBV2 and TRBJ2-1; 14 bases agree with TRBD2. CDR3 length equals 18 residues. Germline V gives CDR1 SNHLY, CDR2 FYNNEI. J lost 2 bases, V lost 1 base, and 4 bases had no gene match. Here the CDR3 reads CASSEDGTSGGPYNEQFF. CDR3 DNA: TGTGCCAGCAGTGAAGACGGGACTAGCGGGGGACCCTACAATGAGCAGTTCTTC.